One TCR beta chain is described in this entry. The target antigen is unknown. This sample was taken from a study of shared clonotypes between healthy human individuals. Study in general: Aged between 18 and 49, the donors were two women and three men. Study-wide results and caveats: Memory subsets had estimated richness that was generally smaller than that of naive subsets. The four-donor shared clonotypes exceeded non-shared clonotypes in generation probability, with non-shared ones scoring lower.

Using immunoSEQ multiplex PCR, the repertoire was profiled, and TCRdb retains in-frame clones only, with some absent. The sample lists about 980,000 clones, 76% seen once, with roughly 1.5% in the top ten. V was trimmed by 4 bases and J by 4 bases, leaving 16 bases between them. Germline CDR1 is MGHDK and CDR2 is SYGVNS. The CDR3 sequence is 16 residues long. Only Caucasian adults living in Nashville, Tennessee made up the donor group. J is TRBJ2-2 and V is TRBV25-1; D might be TRBD1 or TRBD2, each matching 5 bases. Source material: memory CD4+ T cells sorted from blood. Subset denoted: CD45RA-negative fraction. The clonotype was recovered from a man aged 18 to 30 in good health. For the CDR3, the DNA is TGTGCCAGCAGTGGAACAACTGGGACGGTCACCGGGGAGCTGTTTTTT. It specifies CASSGTTGTVTGELFF.